This record covers a single TCR beta chain. Its target is not known. These data originate in a study of early T cells in non-severe SARS-CoV-2 infection. Study-wide context: Sequenced material consisted of bulk RNA (from unsorted whole blood), and chains were unpaired.

Unique molecular identifiers (one per individual cDNA molecule) were attached. TCRdb redid the calling of the 5' RACE reads with MiXCR, one entry per CDR3 protein. Of 75,000 to 80,000 distinct CDR3 sequences listed, roughly 10% were seen once; the top ten hold 12%. The study, taken as a whole, reports: Missing private and CD4 specificities, VDJdb matching favored anti-spike CD8 responses.

The TCR was taken from an adult who was a healthcare worker with PCR-confirmed SARS-CoV-2 infection or an uninfected control (not recorded which). The starting material was whole blood, obtained at baseline.

CDR3 sequence (DNA): TGTGCCAGTAGTATCAGCGTGTCCTACGAGCAGTACTTC. Translating it yields CASSISVSYEQYF. This chain links TRBV19 with TRBJ2-7; D call uncertain. The CDR3 runs to 13 residues. The V end lost 3 bases, the J end lost 1 base, and 7 bases lay between the germline ends. Per the germline V gene, CDR1 is LNHDA and CDR2 is SQIVND (reference sequence).